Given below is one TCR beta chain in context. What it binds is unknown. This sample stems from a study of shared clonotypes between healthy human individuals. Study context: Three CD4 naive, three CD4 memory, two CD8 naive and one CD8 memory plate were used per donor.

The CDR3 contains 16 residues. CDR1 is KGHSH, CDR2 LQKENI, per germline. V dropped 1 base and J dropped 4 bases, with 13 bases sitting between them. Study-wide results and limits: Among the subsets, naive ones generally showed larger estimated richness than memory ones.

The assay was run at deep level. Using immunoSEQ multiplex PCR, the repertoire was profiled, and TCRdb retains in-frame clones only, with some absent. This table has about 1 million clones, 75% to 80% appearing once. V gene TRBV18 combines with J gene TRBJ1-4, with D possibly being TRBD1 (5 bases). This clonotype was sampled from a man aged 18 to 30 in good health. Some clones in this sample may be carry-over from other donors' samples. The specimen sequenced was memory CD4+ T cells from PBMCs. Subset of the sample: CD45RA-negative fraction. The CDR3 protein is CASSPRGGLSNEKLFF. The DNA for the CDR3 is TGTGCCAGCTCACCACGCGGGGGACTGAGTAATGAAAAACTGTTTTTT.